This T cell receptor (beta chain) appears in the sequencing data of a study of CD8 T cells in ankylosing spondylitis (dated by TCRdb to 2017 to 2019). Turning to the overall study: The study profiled T cell receptor beta repertoires in healthy donors and ankylosing spondylitis patients to find disease-linked TCR variants. In total, the full study cohort was made up of 108 healthy donors and roughly 27 ankylosing spondylitis patients. Samples of peripheral blood were taken, and for ankylosing spondylitis patients, synovial fluid was collected as well. Study-level results and caveats: According to the report, matched synovial fluid samples from ankylosing spondylitis patients were significantly enriched for the disease-linked clones. The disease-linked clones had a CD8+ phenotype and were found at relatively low frequencies in peripheral blood. Some of the motif variants had been reported before in the synovial fluid and blood of reactive arthritis patients, a finding that suggests common disease-initiation mechanisms. Blood from ankylosing spondylitis patients appeared to be characterized by a TCR beta motif made up of under 10 highly homologous amino acid variants.

This clonotype showed up just a few times. The clone's antigen remains unknown. No much larger clone is present one base from it, and per-base qualities are unavailable. Sequencing used an Illumina HiSeq 2500. Quantitative 5'-RACE with molecular barcodes was used to prepare TCR beta libraries. Under the source paper's analysis protocol: To identify disease-linked TCR variants, a new computational method was used, one built on a probabilistic model of VDJ rearrangement. The public reads were reprocessed in TCRdb via fastp at Q25 and MiXCR, keeping in-frame beta chains. Rows with a matching CDR3 protein are joined into one entry that keeps the most common DNA and genes. These V and J calls rely on TCRdb rather than the paper's analysis. The table for this sample lists 250,000 to 350,000 distinct CDR3 sequences; around 21% of them were counted only once. The ten biggest clones cover 3.5% of the sample.

V and J are truncated by 3 bases and 6 bases respectively, leaving an intervening sequence of 15 bases. As encoded in the germline V gene (reference sequence), CDR1 is DFQATT while CDR2 is SNEGSKA. The CDR3, cysteine through phenylalanine, is 13 amino acids long. The entry retains the CDR3 DNA only, 39 bases that are in frame from base 1. Sequencing was carried out using blood, either unsorted or a sorted T cell fraction (not recorded which). The V and J genes are TRBV20-1 and TRBJ2-7; the best D guess is TRBD2, with 7 bases matching. The TCR comes from a female donor with ankylosing spondylitis or in good health (not recorded which). CDR3 sequence: CSARGRGGTEQYF. The DNA is as follows: TGCAGTGCTAGGGGCAGGGGAGGGACCGAGCAGTACTTC.